This entry describes one T cell receptor (beta chain). The source of the sample is a study of blood T cell repertoires in COVID-19. For the study at large: Collection of acute and convalescent COVID-19 samples took place in the United States, Italy and Spain. Sample material is recorded as cDNA or gDNA derived from T cells, B-cell-depleted T cells, or PBMCs.

The germline V and J ends were trimmed by 1 base and 0 bases, with 4 bases remaining between them. The germline gives CDR1 SGHTA, CDR2 FQGNSA. The CDR3 totals 14 residues. Study processing details: Nucleated cell number was recorded as an estimate derived from reference gene primer amplification. This table comes from immunoSEQ multiplex PCR, and its TCRdb copy is limited to in-frame clones, with some not included. The V and J calls and the clone size are those of that table, but D and trimming were determined from the DNA. The sample lists about 150,000 clones; under 90% were seen once. Specimen: peripheral blood. This receptor was identified in a human donor in a cohort sampled during active COVID-19. The V and J genes are TRBV7-2 and TRBJ1-3, with D uncertain. The DNA for the CDR3 is TGTGCCAGCAGCTTAGACAGCTCTGGAAACACCATATATTTT. This encodes CASSLDSSGNTIYF.